Listed here are 14 T cell receptor beta chains from one sample, sequenced in a study of T cell responses to AZD1222 COVID-19 vaccine. Only in-frame clones appear in the TCRdb table, and some are missing; sequencing was by immunoSEQ multiplex PCR. The sample includes some 96,000 clones, approximately 84% seen only once; the top ten take about 14%. The material sequenced was peripheral blood, taken 28 days after the second AZD1222 dose. Every receptor here comes from an adult who received the AZD1222 COVID-19 vaccine.

V gene TRBV7-8 combines with J gene TRBJ1-1, with D possibly TRBD1 on 5 matching bases. CDR1 is SGHVS and CDR2 is FQNEAQ in the germline V gene. The CDR3 has 14 residues. Trimming pared 3 bases from V and 2 bases from J, leaving 10 bases between. DNA of the CDR3: TGTGCCAGCAGCTTGGGGGTTCGAAACACTGAAGCTTTCTTT. Its protein is CASSLGVRNTEAFF.

The chain uses TRBV6-5 and TRBJ1-1; 9 bases are shared with TRBD1. Germline-derived CDR1 and CDR2 are MNHEY and SVGAGI. The CDR3 is 13 amino acids. V lost 2 bases, J lost 11 bases, and 6 bases stayed unmatched. CDR3 in amino acids: CASSYVGDREAFF. The CDR3, as DNA: TGTGCCAGCAGTTACGTGGGGGACAGGGAGGCTTTCTTT.

The chain combines TRBV28 with TRBJ2-1; 8 bases align to TRBD2. Germline-derived CDR1 and CDR2 are MDHEN and SYDVKM. The CDR3 totals 16 residues. Germline trimming cut 4 bases from V and 3 bases from J; bases unmatched to any gene: 8. CDR3 in amino acids: CASSSAGGRVYNEQFF. CDR3 in DNA: TGTGCCAGCAGTTCCGCGGGGGGACGCGTCTACAATGAGCAGTTCTTC. The variable domain in full, completed from reference TRBV28 and TRBJ2-1, reads DVKVTQSSRYLVKRTGEKVFLECVQDMDHENMFWYRQDPGLGLRLIYFSYDVKMKEKGDIPEGYSVSREKKERFSLILESASTNQTSMYLCASSSAGGRVYNEQFFGPGTRLTVL.

The chain is built from TRBV19 and TRBJ1-6; perhaps TRBD1 as D (5 bases). The V gene lost 3 bases and the J gene lost 9 bases, with 21 bases spanning the gap. The CDR3 covers 17 residues. Germline CDR1 reads LNHDA; CDR2 reads SQIVND (reference sequence). The DNA of the CDR3 is TGTGCCAGTAGTATGGATGGGGACGGTGCCTTTGGTTCACCCCTCCACTTT. It is translated as CASSMDGDGAFGSPLHF.

V usage is TRBV4-3 and J usage is TRBJ2-1; D gene unclear. Looked up from germline, CDR1 is LGHNA and CDR2 is YSLEER. There are 15 residues in the CDR3. Trimming removed 0 bases from V and 2 bases from J, with 8 bases in between. CDR3 DNA: TGCGCCAGCAGCCAAGAGTTAGTCCCCTACAATGAGCAGTTCTTC. It encodes CASSQELVPYNEQFF.

The chain uses TRBV5-1 and TRBJ2-2; no definite D call. V was pared by 1 base and J by 0 bases, with 13 bases between. This CDR3 contains 17 residues. Germline loops: CDR1 SGHRS, CDR2 YFSETQ. The CDR3 loop reads CASSLRSRNTNTGELFF. The DNA for the CDR3 is TGCGCCAGCAGCTTGAGGTCCAGGAATACGAACACCGGGGAGCTGTTTTTT. Looking up the rest from reference TRBV5-1 and TRBJ2-2 gives the full variable domain: KAGVTQTPRYLIKTRGQQVTLSCSPISGHRSVSWYQQTPGQGLQFLFEYFSETQRNKGNFPGRFSGRQFSNSRSEMNVSTLELGDSALYLCASSLRSRNTNTGELFFGEGSRLTVL.

The CDR3, as DNA: TGTGCCAGCAGCTCTCTTAGCGGGGGGTTTCTTGCCGAGCAGTACTTC. Its translation is CASSSLSGGFLAEQYF. The chain uses TRBV5-4 and TRBJ2-7; TRBD2 agrees at 10 bases. J gave up 6 bases and V 3 bases, and 12 bases lay outside the gene matches. Germline CDR1 SGHNT, CDR2 YYREEE (reference sequence). CDR3 length equals 16 residues. Using reference TRBV5-4 and TRBJ2-7 for the parts outside the CDR3, the full variable domain is ETGVTQSPTHLIKTRGQQVTLRCSSQSGHNTVSWYQQALGQGPQFIFQYYREEENGRGNFPPRFSGLQFPNYSSELNVNALELDDSALYLCASSSLSGGFLAEQYFGPGTRLTVT.

V gene TRBV4-3 combines with J gene TRBJ1-5; unclear D gene. The germline gives CDR1 LGHNA, CDR2 YSLEER. The CDR3 is 14 amino acids. The V gene lost 3 bases and the J gene lost 6 bases, with 12 bases spanning the gap. The CDR3 DNA sequence: TGCGCCAGCAGCCAGCAAGTCGCAAGTCAGCCCCAGCATTTT. Translated, it gives CASSQQVASQPQHF.

The chain has TRBV15 and TRBJ1-1, with a possible D match to TRBD1 (5 bases). Germline V gene lookup returns CDR1 LNHNV and CDR2 YYDKDF (reference sequence). V was clipped by 1 base and J by 2 bases, with 11 bases between them. CDR3 length equals 15 residues. CDR3 bases: TGTGCCACCAGCAGAGCTGTTCAGGGAAACACTGAAGCTTTCTTT. This gives the protein CATSRAVQGNTEAFF.

The chain is built from TRBV19 and TRBJ2-3; 9 nucleotides align to TRBD1. The J segment lost 5 bases and the V segment lost 3 bases, leaving 9 bases of the junction unmatched. The CDR3 totals 16 residues. Germline lookup yields CDR1 LNHDA and CDR2 SQIVND (reference sequence). The DNA for the CDR3 is TGTGCCAGTAGTATGATTGGGACAGGGCAGGAAGATACGCAGTATTTT. Protein: CASSMIGTGQEDTQYF.

This clone was seen once. The chain combines TRBV20-1 with TRBJ1-4; no clear D. The CDR3 consists of 14 residues. Trimming stripped 3 bases from V and 8 bases from J, with 16 bases between. Germline V gene lookup returns CDR1 DFQATT and CDR2 SNEGSKA (reference sequence). The CDR3 region has the DNA TGCAGTGCTAGTCATCAGCGTCGTCGGGAAAAACTGTTTTTT. Translating it yields CSASHQRRREKLFF.

The rearrangement links TRBV7-9 to TRBJ1-3; no firm D call. V was pared by 5 bases and J by 7 bases, with 12 bases between. CDR3 length: 13 residues. Germline CDR1 and CDR2: SEHNR and FQNEAQ (reference sequence). The CDR3 spells CASSLVGSNTIYF. The CDR3 DNA sequence: TGTGCCAGCAGCCTAGTAGGATCGAACACCATATATTTT.

The V gene is TRBV6-5, the J gene TRBJ1-1; weak D call: TRBD1 (5 bases). V lost 8 bases and J 1 base, leaving 17 bases between the germline ends. This CDR3 has 15 residues. CDR1 is MNHEY, CDR2 SVGAGI, per germline. The CDR3 DNA reads TGTGCCAGCCGCGGGGGGACCCTTTGGAACACTGAAGCTTTCTTT. Protein: CASRGGTLWNTEAFF.

This chain joins TRBV28 and TRBJ1-4; tentatively, D is TRBD1 (6 bases). Germline V CDR1 and CDR2: MDHEN, SYDVKM. The CDR3 extends over 11 amino acids. Trimming cost V 2 bases and J 11 bases, with 6 bases left between them. DNA for the CDR3: TGTGCCAGCAGTTTAAGGGGGAAACTGTTTTTT. Its protein product is CASSLRGKLFF.